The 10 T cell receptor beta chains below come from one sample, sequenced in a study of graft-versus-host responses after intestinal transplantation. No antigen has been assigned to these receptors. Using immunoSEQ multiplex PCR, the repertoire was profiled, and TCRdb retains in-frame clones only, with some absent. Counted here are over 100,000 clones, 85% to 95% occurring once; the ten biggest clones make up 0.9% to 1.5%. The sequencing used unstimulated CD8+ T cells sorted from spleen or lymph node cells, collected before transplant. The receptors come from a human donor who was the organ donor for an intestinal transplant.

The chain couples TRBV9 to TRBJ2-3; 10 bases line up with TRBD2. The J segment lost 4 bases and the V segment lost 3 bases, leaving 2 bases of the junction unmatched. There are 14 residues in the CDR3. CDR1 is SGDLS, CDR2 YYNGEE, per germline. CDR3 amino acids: CASSDGLAADTQYF. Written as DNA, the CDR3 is TGTGCCAGCAGCGACGGACTAGCGGCAGATACGCAGTATTTT.

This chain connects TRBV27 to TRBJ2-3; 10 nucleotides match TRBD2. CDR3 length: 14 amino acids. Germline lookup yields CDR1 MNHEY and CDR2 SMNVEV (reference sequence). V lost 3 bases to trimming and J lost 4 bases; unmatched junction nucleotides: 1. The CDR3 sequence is CASSLLAGADTQYF. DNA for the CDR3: TGTGCCAGCAGTTTGCTAGCGGGAGCAGATACGCAGTATTTT.

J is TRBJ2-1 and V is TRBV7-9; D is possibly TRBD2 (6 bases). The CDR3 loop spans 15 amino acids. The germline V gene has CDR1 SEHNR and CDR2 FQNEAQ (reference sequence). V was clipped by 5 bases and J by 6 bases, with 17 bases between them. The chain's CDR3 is CASSRGTLGGNEQFF. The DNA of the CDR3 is TGTGCCAGCAGCCGCGGGACCTTAGGAGGCAATGAGCAGTTCTTC.

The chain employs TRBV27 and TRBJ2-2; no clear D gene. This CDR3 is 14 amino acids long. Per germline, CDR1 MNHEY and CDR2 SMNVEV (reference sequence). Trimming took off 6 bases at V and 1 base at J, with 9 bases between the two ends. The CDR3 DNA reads TGTGCCAGCAGGAAGTCAGGGAACACCGGGGAGCTGTTTTTT. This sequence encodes CASRKSGNTGELFF.

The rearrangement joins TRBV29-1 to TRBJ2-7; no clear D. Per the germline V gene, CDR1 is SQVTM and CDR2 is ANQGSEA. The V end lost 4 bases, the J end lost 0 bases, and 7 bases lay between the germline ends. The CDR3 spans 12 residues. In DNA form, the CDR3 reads TGCAGCGTTGTGGTTAACTCCTACGAGCAGTACTTC. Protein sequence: CSVVVNSYEQYF.

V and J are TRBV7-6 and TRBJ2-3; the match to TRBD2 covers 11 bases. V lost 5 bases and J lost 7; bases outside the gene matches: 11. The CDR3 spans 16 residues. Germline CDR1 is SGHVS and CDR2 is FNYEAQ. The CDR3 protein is CASSPYTASGRNTQYF. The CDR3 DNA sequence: TGTGCCAGCAGCCCCTATACCGCTAGCGGGAGGAATACGCAGTATTTT. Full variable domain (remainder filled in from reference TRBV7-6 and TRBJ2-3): GAGVSQSPRYKVTKRGQDVALRCDPISGHVSLYWYRQALGQGPEFLTYFNYEAQQDKSGLPNDRFSAERPEGSISTLTIQRTEQRDSAMYRCASSPYTASGRNTQYFGPGTRLTVL.

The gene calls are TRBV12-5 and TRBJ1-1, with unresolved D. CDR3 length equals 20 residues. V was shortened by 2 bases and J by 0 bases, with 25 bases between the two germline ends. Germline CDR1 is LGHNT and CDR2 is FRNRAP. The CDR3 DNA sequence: TGTGCTAGTGGTTTGTGGCCCCGGGGTCCTGGCGCAGATCTGAACACTGAAGCTTTCTTT. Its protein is CASGLWPRGPGADLNTEAFF. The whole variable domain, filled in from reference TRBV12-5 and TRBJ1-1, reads DARVTQTPRHKVTEMGQEVTMRCQPILGHNTVFWYRQTMMQGLELLAYFRNRAPLDDSGMPKDRFSAEMPDATLATLKIQPSEPRDSAVYFCASGLWPRGPGADLNTEAFFGQGTRLTVV.

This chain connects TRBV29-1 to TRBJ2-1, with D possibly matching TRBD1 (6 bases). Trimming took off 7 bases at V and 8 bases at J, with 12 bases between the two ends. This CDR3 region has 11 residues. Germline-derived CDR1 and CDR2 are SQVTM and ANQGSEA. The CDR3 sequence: CSGEHRDEQFF. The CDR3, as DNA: TGCAGCGGGGAGCACAGGGATGAGCAGTTCTTC.

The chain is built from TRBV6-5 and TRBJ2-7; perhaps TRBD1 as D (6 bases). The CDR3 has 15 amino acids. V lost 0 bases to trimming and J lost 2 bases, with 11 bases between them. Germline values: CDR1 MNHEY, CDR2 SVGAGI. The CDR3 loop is CASSYSDRYPYEQYF. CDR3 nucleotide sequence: TGTGCCAGCAGTTACTCCGACAGGTATCCCTACGAGCAGTACTTC.

CDR3 in amino acids: CASSSRTSGEIRDTQYF. DNA of the CDR3: TGTGCCAGCAGCTCGAGGACTAGCGGGGAGATCAGGGATACGCAGTATTTT. The V call is TRBV28, the J call TRBJ2-3; TRBD2 matches at 12 bases. This CDR3 is built from 17 residues. Germline V CDR1 and CDR2: MDHEN, SYDVKM. Germline trimming cut 6 bases from V and 6 bases from J; bases unmatched to any gene: 13.